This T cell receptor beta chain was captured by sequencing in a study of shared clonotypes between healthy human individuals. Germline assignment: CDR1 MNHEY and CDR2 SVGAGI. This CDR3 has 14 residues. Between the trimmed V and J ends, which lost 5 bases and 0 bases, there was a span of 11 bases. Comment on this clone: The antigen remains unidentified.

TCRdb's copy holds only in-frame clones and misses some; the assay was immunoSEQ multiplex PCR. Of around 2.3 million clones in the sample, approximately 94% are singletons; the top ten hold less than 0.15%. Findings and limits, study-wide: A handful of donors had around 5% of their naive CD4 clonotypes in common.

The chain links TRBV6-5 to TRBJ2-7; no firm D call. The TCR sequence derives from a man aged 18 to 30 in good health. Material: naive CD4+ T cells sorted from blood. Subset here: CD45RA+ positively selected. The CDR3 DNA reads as TGTGCCAGCAGTCCCGCACGGAGCTCCTACGAGCAGTACTTC. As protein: CASSPARSSYEQYF.